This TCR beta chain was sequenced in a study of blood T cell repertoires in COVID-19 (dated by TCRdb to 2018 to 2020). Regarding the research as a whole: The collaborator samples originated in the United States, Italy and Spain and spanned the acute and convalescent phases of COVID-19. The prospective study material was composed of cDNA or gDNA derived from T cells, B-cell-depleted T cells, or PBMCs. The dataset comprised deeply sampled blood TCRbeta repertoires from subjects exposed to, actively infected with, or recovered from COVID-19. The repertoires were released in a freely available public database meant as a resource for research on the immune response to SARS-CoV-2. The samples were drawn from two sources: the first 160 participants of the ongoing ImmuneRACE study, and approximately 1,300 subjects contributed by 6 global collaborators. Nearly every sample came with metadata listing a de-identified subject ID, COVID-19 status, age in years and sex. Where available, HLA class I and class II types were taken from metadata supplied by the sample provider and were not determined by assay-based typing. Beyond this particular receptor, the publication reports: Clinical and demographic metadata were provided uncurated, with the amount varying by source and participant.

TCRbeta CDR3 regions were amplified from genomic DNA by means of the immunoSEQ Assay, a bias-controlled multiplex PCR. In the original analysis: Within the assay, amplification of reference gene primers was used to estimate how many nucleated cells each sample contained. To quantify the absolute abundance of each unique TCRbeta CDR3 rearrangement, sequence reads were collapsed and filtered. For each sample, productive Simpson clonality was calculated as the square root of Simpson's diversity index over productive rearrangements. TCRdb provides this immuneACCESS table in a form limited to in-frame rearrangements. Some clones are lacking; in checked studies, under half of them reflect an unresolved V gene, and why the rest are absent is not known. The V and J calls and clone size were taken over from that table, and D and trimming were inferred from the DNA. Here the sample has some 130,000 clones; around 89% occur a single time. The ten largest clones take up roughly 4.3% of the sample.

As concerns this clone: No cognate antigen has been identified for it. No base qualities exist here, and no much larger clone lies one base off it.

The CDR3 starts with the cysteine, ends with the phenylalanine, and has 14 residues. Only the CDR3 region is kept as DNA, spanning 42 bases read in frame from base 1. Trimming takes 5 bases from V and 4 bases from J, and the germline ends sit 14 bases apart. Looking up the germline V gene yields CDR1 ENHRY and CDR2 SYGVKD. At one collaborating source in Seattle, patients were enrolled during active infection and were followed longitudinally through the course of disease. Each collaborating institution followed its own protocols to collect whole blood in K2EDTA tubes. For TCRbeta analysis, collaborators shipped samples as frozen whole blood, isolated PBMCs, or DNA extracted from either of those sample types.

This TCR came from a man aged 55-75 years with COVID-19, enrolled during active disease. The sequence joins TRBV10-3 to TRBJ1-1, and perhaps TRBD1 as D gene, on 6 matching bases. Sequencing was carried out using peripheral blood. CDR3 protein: CAISYREFGTEAFF. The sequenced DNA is TGTGCCATCAGTTACAGGGAGTTCGGCACTGAAGCTTTCTTT.